This entry is about one T cell receptor beta chain. Co-extracted RNA and DNA came from approximately 20-30 mg of unsorted bulk tissue. The CDR3 contains 15 residues. The V end was cut by 5 bases, the J end by 1 base, with 12 bases between. CDR1 and CDR2 (germline): SGHKS, YYEKEE (reference sequence). This entry is derived from a study of tumor-infiltrating lymphocytes in primary liver carcinoma. Making TCR beta cDNA involved approximately 510 ng total RNA and a constant-region primer. ARM-PCR, slightly modified, supplied the TCR beta libraries through three nested multiplex PCR rounds. A C-beta reverse primer was combined with TRBV1-TRBV30 forward primers in the first two PCR rounds, and each round had approximately 9 cycles. In TCRdb, the multiplex PCR reads were re-called with MiXCR into one record per CDR3 protein. The sample yields about 78,000 distinct CDR3 sequences, roughly three quarters seen once.

The gene calls are TRBV5-5 and TRBJ1-4, with D perhaps matching TRBD1 (6 bases). The TCR was taken from a man between 35 and 55 years old with primary liver carcinoma and hepatitis B virus infection. The specimen sequenced was liver tumor tissue from sampling region 4. The subset was: tumor region T4, right-lateral pole. CDR3 sequence: CASRLGQITNEKLFF. CDR3 nucleotide sequence: TGTGCCAGCAGATTAGGACAGATAACTAATGAAAAACTGTTTTTT.